The sequence of this T cell receptor beta chain was determined in a study of cytomegalovirus exposure and HLA in healthy donors. To note about this clone: Its antigen remains unidentified.

V dropped 11 bases and J dropped 2 bases, with 16 bases sitting between them. The CDR3 is 13 amino acids. The germline CDR1 and CDR2 sequences are MNHNS and SASEGT. Whole-study results and caveats: Upon later analysis, HLA-associated TCR beta chains proved more clonally expanded than other, equally common chains. Earlier findings revealed that most TCR beta V segments proved productive either about 87% or about 30% of the time.

Amplification used 60 Vbeta primers and 13 Jbeta primers. Here immunoSEQ multiplex PCR was the method, and the copy in TCRdb shows in-frame clones only, minus some. The sample records some 110,000 clones, roughly 79% being singletons. The origin of this receptor is a woman in her 30s in good health and CMV-seronegative. V is TRBV6-1 and J is TRBJ2-7, with unresolved D. The sample consisted of PBMCs. This chain's CDR3 is CAAKLLGPYEQYF. The CDR3 nucleotides are TGTGCCGCGAAACTCCTAGGCCCCTACGAGCAGTACTTC.